This T cell receptor (beta chain) comes out of a study of radiation and T cells in renal cell carcinoma. Across the whole study: Nephrectomy followed 15 Gy stereotactic body radiation by 4 weeks. Study-level points and caveats: No pretreatment tumor biopsies were available for baseline clonotypes. In blood, top tumor clones expanded by 2 weeks, shrinking by 4.

About this clone: Its antigen is as yet unknown.

Time point described: baseline pretreatment blood. Treatment described: 15 Gy SBRT to primary tumor, nephrectomy 4 weeks later. Radiation-treated patients gave blood at baseline, week 2 and week 4. Clones were sequenced by immunoSEQ multiplex PCR, and TCRdb holds only the in-frame ones, with some missing. This sample has some 140,000 clones; roughly 90% occur once, and the top ten carry around 13%. With 4 bases clipped from V and 1 base from J, the junction kept 8 bases outside the gene matches. This CDR3 region has 17 residues. Germline CDR1 reads LGHNA; CDR2 reads YNFKEQ. The source is a woman aged 50 to 60 with renal cell carcinoma. Sequences were derived from blood, sampled from a patient whose treatment included radiotherapy and nephrectomy. This chain connects TRBV4-2 to TRBJ2-2; 8 bases map to TRBD2. CDR3 amino acids: CASSPRSLAGNTGELFF. CDR3 nucleotides: TGTGCCAGCAGCCCCAGAAGTCTAGCGGGGAACACCGGGGAGCTGTTTTTT.